This T cell receptor beta chain is from a study of OX40 agonist ivuxolimab in advanced cancers. Measured with immunoSEQ multiplex PCR; TCRdb has only the in-frame clones, and not every one. The repertoire holds tens of thousands of clones, with about 87% as singletons. J gave up 6 bases and V 0 bases, and 7 bases lay outside the gene matches. CDR1 and CDR2 (germline): WSHSY, SAAADI. The CDR3 is made up of 16 amino acids. The sample consisted of CD4+ or CD8+ T cells sorted from blood, taken in a trial of the OX40 agonist ivuxolimab. The V gene is TRBV10-2, the J gene TRBJ2-5; 10 bases are a match to TRBD1. This clonotype originated in an adult with an advanced solid tumor such as melanoma, head and neck, liver or kidney cancer. CDR3 in amino acids: CASSESGTGERKTQYF. The CDR3 coding sequence is TGCGCCAGCAGTGAGTCGGGGACAGGGGAACGGAAGACCCAGTACTTC.